A single sample gave rise to the 10 T cell receptor beta chains below, sequenced in a study of patients and donors after allogeneic stem cell transplantation. TCRdb processed the RT-PCR reads anew with MiXCR; each CDR3 protein has one entry. Among roughly 250,000 distinct CDR3 sequences listed, roughly 14% were seen once. Input material: blood, either unsorted or a sorted T cell fraction (not recorded which). Receptors originate from a human donor who was either an allogeneic HSCT recipient or a stem cell or donor lymphocyte infusion donor (not recorded which). It is not recorded whose cells these are; they may come from a transplant donor.

In its sample, this clonotype was seen many times. The CDR3 DNA is TGTGCCAGCAGCTTAACCGTTCTTGGAGCTTTCTTT. The encoded protein is CASSLTVLGAFF. The gene calls are TRBV7-2 and TRBJ1-1, with D unclear. This CDR3 contains 12 residues. The germline V gene has CDR1 SGHTA and CDR2 FQGNSA. V was trimmed by 2 bases and J by 10 bases, leaving 11 bases between them.

This clonotype came up many times. The chain employs TRBV5-1 and TRBJ1-1; no firm D call. The V and J ends lost 3 bases and 2 bases respectively, with 11 bases between them. Germline CDR1 SGHRS, CDR2 YFSETQ. The CDR3 loop spans 14 amino acids. CDR3 residues: CASSSSGRNTEAFF. The CDR3 DNA reads TGCGCCAGCAGCTCGTCGGGGAGAAACACTGAAGCTTTCTTT.

This clonotype occurred a few times. This rearrangement joins TRBV20-1 to TRBJ1-4; TRBD1 matches at 7 bases. The germline V gene has CDR1 DFQATT and CDR2 SNEGSKA (reference sequence). V lost 1 base to trimming and J lost 10 bases; unmatched junction nucleotides: 9. The CDR3 contains 14 residues. As DNA, the CDR3 is TGCAGTGCTAGAGGCCAGGGGGATCTGGTAAAACTGTTTTTT. It is translated as CSARGQGDLVKLFF.

V and J are TRBV20-1 and TRBJ2-5; D not certain. The CDR3 spans 13 residues. Germline V gene lookup returns CDR1 DFQATT and CDR2 SNEGSKA (reference sequence). V was trimmed by 6 bases and J by 4 bases, leaving 15 bases between them. The CDR3 DNA follows: TGCAGTGCCCCGGGTTTTGATTTAGAGACCCAGTACTTC. Protein: CSAPGFDLETQYF.

The V and J genes are TRBV20-1 and TRBJ1-1, with D possibly TRBD1 on 6 matching bases. Germline V gene sequence: CDR1 DFQATT, CDR2 SNEGSKA (reference sequence). This CDR3 is built from 16 residues. Trimming shortened V by 3 bases and J by 0 bases, and 17 bases separated the two germline ends. CDR3 sequence reads: CSASSLHPGVNTEAFF. The CDR3 coding sequence is TGCAGTGCTAGCAGCCTACACCCAGGGGTGAACACTGAAGCTTTCTTT.

By share of the sample, this clonotype is medium-sized (0.01 to 0.1%). The CDR3 is CASSGYTEAFF. In DNA form, the CDR3 reads TGTGCCAGCAGTGGGTACACTGAAGCTTTCTTT. The chain links TRBV12-3 or TRBV12-4 to TRBJ1-1; the D is unclear. This CDR3 contains 11 residues. The V gene lost 5 bases and the J gene lost 3 bases, with 4 bases spanning the gap.

V gene TRBV20-1 combines with J gene TRBJ2-7; TRBD1 matches 7 bases. Germline values: CDR1 DFQATT, CDR2 SNEGSKA (reference sequence). The J segment lost 2 bases and the V segment lost 6 bases, leaving 10 bases of the junction unmatched. The CDR3 consists of 14 residues. The CDR3 region is CSATRTGWTYEQYF. The CDR3 DNA reads TGCAGTGCAACGAGGACAGGTTGGACCTACGAGCAGTACTTC.

This clonotype showed up many times. The chain couples TRBV4-1 to TRBJ2-1; TRBD2 is a possible D gene (5 bases). Germline CDR1 is MGHRA and CDR2 is YSYEKL. CDR3 length equals 15 residues. Trimming cost V 0 bases and J 6 bases, with 12 bases left between them. CDR3 DNA: TGCGCCAGCAGCCAAGAAGGAGTTGGACTCAATGAGCAGTTCTTC. It encodes CASSQEGVGLNEQFF.

In its sample, this clonotype was seen a few times. The V and J genes are TRBV18 and TRBJ1-6; D ambiguous. The CDR3 consists of 15 residues. Per germline, CDR1 KGHSH and CDR2 LQKENI. Trimming cost V 1 base and J 7 bases, with 11 bases left between them. CDR3 residues: CASSPRPIVNSPLHF. The CDR3 coding sequence is TGTGCCAGCTCACCACGGCCTATAGTCAATTCACCCCTCCACTTT.

Many counts were recorded for this clonotype. V gene TRBV6-2 or TRBV6-3 combines with J gene TRBJ2-1; 15 bases are shared with TRBD2. This CDR3 has 18 amino acids. CDR1 and CDR2 (germline): MNHEY, SVGEGT. J was trimmed by 7 bases and V by 3 bases; bases with no gene match: 10. The CDR3 loop reads CASSYLAGLAGGRNEQFF. CDR3 bases: TGTGCCAGCAGTTATTTGGCGGGACTAGCGGGAGGACGAAATGAGCAGTTCTTC.